This T cell receptor beta chain was recovered during a study of T cells in Graves' hyperthyroidism and ophthalmopathy. Findings and limits, study-wide: Among clonotypes expanded in thyroid above 0.001, most were also found in blood.

CDR3 length: 15 residues. Looked up from germline, CDR1 is SGHAT and CDR2 is FQNNGV. V gave up 0 bases and J gave up 4 bases, with 13 bases separating them. RNA transcripts served as the template for amplifying TCR beta CDR3 regions. First-round RT-PCR of the TCR CDR3 relied on the HTBI primer set. TCRdb ran MiXCR on the multiplex PCR reads and lists one entry per CDR3 protein. The sample lists about 640,000 distinct CDR3 sequences; around 20% were seen once. At least 3 on the Clinical Activity Score was recorded for ophthalmopathy patients, who also had NOSPECS grade at least 4 and duration under 3 months. Researchers barred patients who had uncontrolled infection, other autoimmune disease, pregnancy or lactation. PBMCs were collected from a roughly 10 ml volume of fresh peripheral blood. In its sample, this clonotype was seen a few times. Its matching antigen is unknown.

This rearrangement joins TRBV11-2 to TRBJ2-7; D possibly corresponds to TRBD1 (5 bases). Sequencing was performed on blood. This clonotype was sampled from a young man with Graves' ophthalmopathy. The DNA for the CDR3 is TGTGCCAGCAGCTTAGAAGGTCCCAGGGTTTACGAGCAGTACTTC. It translates to CASSLEGPRVYEQYF.